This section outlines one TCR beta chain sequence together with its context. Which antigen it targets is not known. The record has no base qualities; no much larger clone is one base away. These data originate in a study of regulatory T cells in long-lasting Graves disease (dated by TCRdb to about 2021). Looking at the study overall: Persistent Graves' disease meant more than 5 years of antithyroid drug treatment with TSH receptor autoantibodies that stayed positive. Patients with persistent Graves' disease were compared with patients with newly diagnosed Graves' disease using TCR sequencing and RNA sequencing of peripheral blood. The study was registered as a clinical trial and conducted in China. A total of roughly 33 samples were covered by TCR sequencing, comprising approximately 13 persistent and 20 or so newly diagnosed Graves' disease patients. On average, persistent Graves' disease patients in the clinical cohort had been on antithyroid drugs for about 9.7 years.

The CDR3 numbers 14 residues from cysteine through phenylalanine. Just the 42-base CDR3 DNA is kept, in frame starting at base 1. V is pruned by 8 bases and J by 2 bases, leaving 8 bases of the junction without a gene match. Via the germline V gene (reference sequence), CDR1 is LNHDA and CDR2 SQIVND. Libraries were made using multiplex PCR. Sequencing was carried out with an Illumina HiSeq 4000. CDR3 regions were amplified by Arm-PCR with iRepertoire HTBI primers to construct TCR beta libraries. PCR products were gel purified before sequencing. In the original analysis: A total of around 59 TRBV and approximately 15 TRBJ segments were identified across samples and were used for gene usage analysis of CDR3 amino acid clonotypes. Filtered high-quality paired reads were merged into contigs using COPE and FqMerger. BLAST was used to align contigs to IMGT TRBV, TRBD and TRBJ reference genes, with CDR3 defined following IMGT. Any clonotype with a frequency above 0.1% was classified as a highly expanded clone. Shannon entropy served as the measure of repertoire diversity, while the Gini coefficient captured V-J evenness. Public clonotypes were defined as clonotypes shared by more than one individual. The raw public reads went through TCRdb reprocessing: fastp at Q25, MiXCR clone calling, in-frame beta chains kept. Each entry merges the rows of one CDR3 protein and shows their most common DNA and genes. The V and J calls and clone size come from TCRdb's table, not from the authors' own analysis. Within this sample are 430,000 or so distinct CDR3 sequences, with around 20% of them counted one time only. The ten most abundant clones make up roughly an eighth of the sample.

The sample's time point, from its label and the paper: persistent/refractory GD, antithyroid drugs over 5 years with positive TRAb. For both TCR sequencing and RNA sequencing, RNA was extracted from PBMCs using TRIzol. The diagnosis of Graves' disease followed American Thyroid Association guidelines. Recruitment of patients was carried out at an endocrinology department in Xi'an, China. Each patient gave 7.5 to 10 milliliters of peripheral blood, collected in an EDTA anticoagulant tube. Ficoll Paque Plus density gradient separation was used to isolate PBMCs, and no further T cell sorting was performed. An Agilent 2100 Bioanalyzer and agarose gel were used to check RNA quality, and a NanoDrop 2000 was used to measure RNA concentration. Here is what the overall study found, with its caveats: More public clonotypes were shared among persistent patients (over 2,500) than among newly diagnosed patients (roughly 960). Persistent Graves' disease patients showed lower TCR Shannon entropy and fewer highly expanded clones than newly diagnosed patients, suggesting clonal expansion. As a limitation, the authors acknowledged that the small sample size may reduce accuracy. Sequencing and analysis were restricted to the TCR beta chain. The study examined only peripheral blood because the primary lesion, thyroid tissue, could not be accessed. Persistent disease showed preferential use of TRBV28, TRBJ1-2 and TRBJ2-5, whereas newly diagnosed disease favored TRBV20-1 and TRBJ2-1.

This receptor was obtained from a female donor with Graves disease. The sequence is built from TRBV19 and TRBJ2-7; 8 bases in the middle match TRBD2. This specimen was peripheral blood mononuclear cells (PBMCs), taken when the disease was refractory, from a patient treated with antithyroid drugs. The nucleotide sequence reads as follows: TGTGCCAGTCAGGGACTAGGCGGACCCTACGAGCAGTACTTC. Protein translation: CASQGLGGPYEQYF.